The 13 T cell receptor beta chains listed next were all sequenced from one sample in a study of cytomegalovirus exposure and HLA in healthy donors. Primers: 60 Vbeta forward and 13 Jbeta reverse. TCRdb's copy holds only in-frame clones and misses some; the assay was immunoSEQ multiplex PCR. The sample lists roughly 140,000 clones, roughly four fifths occurring once. Input material: PBMCs. The origin of the receptors is a human donor in good health.

The V gene is TRBV9, the J gene TRBJ1-4; possible D gene TRBD1, 6 bases. The V gene's germline CDR1 is SGDLS and CDR2 YYNGEE. Trimming took 4 bases from V and 10 from J, leaving 8 bases between them. The CDR3 totals 11 residues. The CDR3 spells CASSRGGKLFF. DNA for the CDR3: TGTGCCAGCAGCCGAGGGGGAAAACTGTTTTTT.

The gene calls are TRBV7-9 and TRBJ2-1, with D hard to call. Trimming removed 2 bases from V and 8 bases from J, with 10 bases in between. The CDR3 sequence is 13 residues long. Germline V lookup: CDR1 SEHNR, CDR2 FQNEAQ (reference sequence). For the CDR3, the DNA is TGTGCCAGCAGCTTACACTCTCCCGATGAGCAGTTCTTC. Residues: CASSLHSPDEQFF.

The table lists this clone with a count of one. CDR3 loop: CASSHRGEGYEKLFF. The CDR3 bases are TGTGCCAGCAGTCACCGAGGGGAGGGGTATGAAAAACTGTTTTTT. The J gene is TRBJ1-4, the V gene TRBV6-5; the D gene is possibly TRBD1 (5 bases). Per the germline V gene, CDR1 is MNHEY and CDR2 is SVGAGI. CDR3 length: 15 residues. V lost 5 bases and J 6 bases, leaving 16 bases between the germline ends.

V is TRBV27 and J is TRBJ1-1, with no clear D. Germline-derived CDR1 and CDR2 are MNHEY and SMNVEV (reference sequence). This CDR3 has 13 residues. V gave up 2 bases and J gave up 1 base, with 5 bases separating them. The CDR3 loop reads CASSLNKNTEAFF. The CDR3 DNA sequence: TGTGCCAGCAGTTTAAACAAGAACACTGAAGCTTTCTTT.

The chain recombines TRBV9 with TRBJ2-1; TRBD2 matches 13 bases. J lost 3 bases, V lost 5 bases, and 5 bases had no gene match. Germline lookup yields CDR1 SGDLS and CDR2 YYNGEE. The CDR3 sequence is 16 residues long. Here the CDR3 DNA reads TGTGCCAGCAGACCACTAGCGGGAGGGGACTACAATGAGCAGTTCTTC. Protein product: CASRPLAGGDYNEQFF. The full variable domain, rest sourced from reference TRBV9 and TRBJ2-1, is DSGVTQTPKHLITATGQRVTLRCSPRSGDLSVYWYQQSLDQGLQFLIQYYNGEERAKGNILERFSAQQFPDLHSELNLSSLELGDSALYFCASRPLAGGDYNEQFFGPGTRLTVL.

V and J are TRBV5-1 and TRBJ2-7; 10 nucleotides align to TRBD1. The CDR3 spans 14 residues. Germline V gene sequence: CDR1 SGHRS, CDR2 YFSETQ. The ends lost 2 bases at V and 4 bases at J; junction bases unmatched: 3. The CDR3 sequence is CASSFPGQGYEQYF. The CDR3 DNA is TGCGCCAGCAGCTTCCCGGGACAGGGGTACGAGCAGTACTTC.

V usage is TRBV7-9 and J usage is TRBJ2-2; 10 positions match TRBD1. CDR1 is SEHNR and CDR2 is FQNEAQ in the germline V gene (reference sequence). J was trimmed by 5 bases and V by 11 bases; bases with no gene match: 8. This CDR3 is 14 amino acids long. Here the CDR3 DNA reads TGTGCCCGCGAACGACAGGGGGCAACCGGGGAGCTGTTTTTT. Translated: CARERQGATGELFF. Drawing the rest from reference TRBV7-9 and TRBJ2-2, the complete variable domain is DTGVSQNPRHKITKRGQNVTFRCDPISEHNRLYWYRQTLGQGPEFLTYFQNEAQLEKSRLLSDRFSAERPKGSFSTLEIQRTEQGDSAMYLCARERQGATGELFFGEGSRLTVL.

The rearrangement joins TRBV2 to TRBJ2-7; D gene ambiguous. The CDR3 spans 15 residues. V lost 5 bases to trimming and J lost 7 bases, with 21 bases between them. Germline V gene sequence: CDR1 SNHLY, CDR2 FYNNEI. In DNA, the CDR3 is TGTGCCAGCAGTCTAAAGAGTACCCTCCTCGATGAGCAGTACTTC. It codes for CASSLKSTLLDEQYF.

In its sample, this clone was seen a few times. The V call is TRBV6-5, the J call TRBJ1-6; D is undetermined. The germline V gene has CDR1 MNHEY and CDR2 SVGAGI. V was shortened by 4 bases and J by 12 bases, with 13 bases between the two germline ends. The CDR3 spans 13 residues. The CDR3 spells CASSSAPSEPLHF. The CDR3 DNA follows: TGTGCCAGCAGTTCCGCGCCCAGCGAACCCCTCCACTTT.

This clone was counted between two and nine times. CDR3 sequence (DNA): TGTGCCAGCAGGGACAGTAAGGGCTACACCTTC. Translation: CASRDSKGYTF. The chain employs TRBV2 and TRBJ1-2; D perhaps matches TRBD1 (6 bases). V was clipped by 6 bases and J by 8 bases, with 10 bases between them. The CDR3 covers 11 residues. Germline CDR1 reads SNHLY; CDR2 reads FYNNEI.

This clone was seen just once. The chain recombines TRBV12-5 with TRBJ2-3, with 11 bases that match TRBD2. This CDR3 has 18 residues. The germline V gene has CDR1 LGHNT and CDR2 FRNRAP. Losses at the gene ends were 0 bases for V and 4 bases for J; bases not matched to a gene: 9. The CDR3 reads CASGLVRLAGGSPDTQYF. The CDR3, as DNA: TGTGCTAGTGGTTTGGTCCGTCTAGCGGGAGGCTCACCAGATACGCAGTATTTT.

There are a few counts of this clone. The rearrangement uses TRBV25-1 and TRBJ1-2, with TRBD1 as a possible D gene (6 bases). This CDR3 comprises 15 residues. Germline lookup yields CDR1 MGHDK and CDR2 SYGVNS. Trimming removed 2 bases from V and 5 bases from J, with 15 bases in between. CDR3 protein: CASSENKGGFYGYTF. CDR3 bases: TGTGCCAGCAGTGAAAACAAAGGGGGTTTTTATGGCTACACCTTC.

CDR3 in amino acids: CASRPTGGTGELFF. The CDR3 DNA follows: TGTGCCAGCAGACCCACAGGGGGCACCGGGGAGCTGTTTTTT. This sequence joins TRBV9 and TRBJ2-2, with 8 nucleotides matching TRBD1. CDR3 length: 14 amino acids. Germline V gene lookup returns CDR1 SGDLS and CDR2 YYNGEE. The J segment lost 4 bases and the V segment lost 5 bases, leaving 4 bases of the junction unmatched. The whole variable domain, filled in from reference TRBV9 and TRBJ2-2, reads DSGVTQTPKHLITATGQRVTLRCSPRSGDLSVYWYQQSLDQGLQFLIQYYNGEERAKGNILERFSAQQFPDLHSELNLSSLELGDSALYFCASRPTGGTGELFFGEGSRLTVL.